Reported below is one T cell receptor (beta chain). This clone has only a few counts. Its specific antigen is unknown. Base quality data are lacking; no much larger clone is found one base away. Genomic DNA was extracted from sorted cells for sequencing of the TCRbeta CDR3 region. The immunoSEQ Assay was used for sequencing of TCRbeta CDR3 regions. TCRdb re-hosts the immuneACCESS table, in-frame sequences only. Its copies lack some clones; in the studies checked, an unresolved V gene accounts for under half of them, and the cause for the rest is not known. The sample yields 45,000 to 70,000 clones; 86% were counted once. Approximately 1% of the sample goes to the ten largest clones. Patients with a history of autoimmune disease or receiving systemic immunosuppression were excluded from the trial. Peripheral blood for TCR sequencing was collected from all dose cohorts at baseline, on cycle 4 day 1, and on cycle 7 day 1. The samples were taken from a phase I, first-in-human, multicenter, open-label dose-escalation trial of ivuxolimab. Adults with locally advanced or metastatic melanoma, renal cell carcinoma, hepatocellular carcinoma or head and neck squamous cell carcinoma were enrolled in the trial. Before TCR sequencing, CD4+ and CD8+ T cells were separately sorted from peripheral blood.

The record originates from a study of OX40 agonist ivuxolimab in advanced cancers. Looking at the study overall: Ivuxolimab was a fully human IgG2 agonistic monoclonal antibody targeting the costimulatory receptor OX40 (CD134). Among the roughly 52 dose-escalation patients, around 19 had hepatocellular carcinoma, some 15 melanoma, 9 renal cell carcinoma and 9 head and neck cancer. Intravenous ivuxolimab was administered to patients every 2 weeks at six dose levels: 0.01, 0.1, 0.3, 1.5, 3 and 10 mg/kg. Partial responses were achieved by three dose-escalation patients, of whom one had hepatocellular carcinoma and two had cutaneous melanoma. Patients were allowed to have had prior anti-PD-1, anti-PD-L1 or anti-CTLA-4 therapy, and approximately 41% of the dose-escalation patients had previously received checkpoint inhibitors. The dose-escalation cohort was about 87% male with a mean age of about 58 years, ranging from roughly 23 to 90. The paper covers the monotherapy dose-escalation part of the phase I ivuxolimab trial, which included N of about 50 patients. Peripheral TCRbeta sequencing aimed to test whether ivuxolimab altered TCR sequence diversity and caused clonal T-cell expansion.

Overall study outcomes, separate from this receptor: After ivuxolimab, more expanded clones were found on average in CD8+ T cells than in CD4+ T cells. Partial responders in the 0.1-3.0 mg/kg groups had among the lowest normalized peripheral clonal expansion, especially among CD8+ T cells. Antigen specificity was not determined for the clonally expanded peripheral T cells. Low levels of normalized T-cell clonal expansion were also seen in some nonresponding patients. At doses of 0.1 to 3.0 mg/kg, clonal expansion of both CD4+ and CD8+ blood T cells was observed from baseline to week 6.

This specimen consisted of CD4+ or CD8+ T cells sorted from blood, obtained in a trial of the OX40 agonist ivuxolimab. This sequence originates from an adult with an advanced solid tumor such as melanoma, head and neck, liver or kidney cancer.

The base sequence is TGTGCCAGCAGTGAACATAGGGCTAGATCGGAGACCCAGTACTTC. Its protein product is CASSEHRARSETQYF. The V and J genes are TRBV2 and TRBJ2-5; there is no confident call for the D gene. V is reduced by 2 bases and J by 5 bases, leaving a spacing of 15 bases between them. From its cysteine to its phenylalanine, the CDR3 spans 15 amino acids. Only CDR3 DNA remains: 45 bases, in frame from the first base. Taken from the germline V gene, the CDR1 and CDR2 loops are SNHLY and FYNNEI.